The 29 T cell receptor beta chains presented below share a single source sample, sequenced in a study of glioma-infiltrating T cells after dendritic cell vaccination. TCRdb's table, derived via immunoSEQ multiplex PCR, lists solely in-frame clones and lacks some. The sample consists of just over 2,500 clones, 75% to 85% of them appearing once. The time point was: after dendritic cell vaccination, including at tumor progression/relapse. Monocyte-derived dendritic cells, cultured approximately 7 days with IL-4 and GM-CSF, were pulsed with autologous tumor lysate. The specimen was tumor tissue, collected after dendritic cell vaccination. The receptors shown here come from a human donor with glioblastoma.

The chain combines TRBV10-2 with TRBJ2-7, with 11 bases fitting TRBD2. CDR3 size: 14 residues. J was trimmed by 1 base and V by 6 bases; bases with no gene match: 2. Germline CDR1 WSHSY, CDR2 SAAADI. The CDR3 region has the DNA TGCGCCAGCAGCCGGACTAGCGGGTCCTACGAGCAGTACTTC. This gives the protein CASSRTSGSYEQYF.

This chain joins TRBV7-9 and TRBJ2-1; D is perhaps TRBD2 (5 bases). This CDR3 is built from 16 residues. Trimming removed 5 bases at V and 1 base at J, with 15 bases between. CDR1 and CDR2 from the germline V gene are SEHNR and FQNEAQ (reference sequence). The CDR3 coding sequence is TGTGCCAGCAGCCAGACCAAAGGGAGATCCTACAATGAGCAGTTCTTC. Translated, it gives CASSQTKGRSYNEQFF.

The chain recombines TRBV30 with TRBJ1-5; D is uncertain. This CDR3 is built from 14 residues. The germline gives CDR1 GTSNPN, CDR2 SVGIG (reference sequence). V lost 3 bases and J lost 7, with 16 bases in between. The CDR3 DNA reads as TGTGCCTGGAGGGGGAAGGGAGGATCCCAGCCCCAGCATTTT. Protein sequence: CAWRGKGGSQPQHF.

This CDR3 reads CASSSGGTIYEQYF. The CDR3 DNA follows: TGCGCCAGCAGTAGCGGGGGGACTATCTACGAGCAGTACTTC. The chain uses TRBV5-1 and TRBJ2-7; TRBD2 matches 10 bases. This CDR3 comprises 14 residues. CDR1 SGHRS and CDR2 YFSETQ come from the germline V gene. V gave up 5 bases and J gave up 3 bases; unmatched junction bases: 5.

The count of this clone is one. CDR3 protein: CASAGGGGAYEKLFF. CDR3 coding DNA: TGTGCCAGCGCGGGGGGCGGGGGCGCCTATGAAAAACTGTTTTTT. The J gene is TRBJ1-4, the V gene TRBV28, with a tentative D call TRBD1 (6 bases). The length of the CDR3 is 15 residues. The V gene lost 8 bases and the J gene lost 6 bases, with 19 bases spanning the gap. Per germline, CDR1 MDHEN and CDR2 SYDVKM.

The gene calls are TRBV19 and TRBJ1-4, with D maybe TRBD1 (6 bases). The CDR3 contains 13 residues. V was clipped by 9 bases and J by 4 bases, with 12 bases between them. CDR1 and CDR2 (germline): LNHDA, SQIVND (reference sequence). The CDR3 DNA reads TGTGCCAGCCGGACAGCACTTAATGAAAAACTGTTTTTT. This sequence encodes CASRTALNEKLFF. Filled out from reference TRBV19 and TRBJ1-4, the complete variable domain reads DGGITQSPKYLFRKEGQNVTLSCEQNLNHDAMYWYRQDPGQGLRLIYYSQIVNDFQKGDIAEGYSVSREKKESFPLTVTSAQKNPTAFYLCASRTALNEKLFFGSGTQLSVL.

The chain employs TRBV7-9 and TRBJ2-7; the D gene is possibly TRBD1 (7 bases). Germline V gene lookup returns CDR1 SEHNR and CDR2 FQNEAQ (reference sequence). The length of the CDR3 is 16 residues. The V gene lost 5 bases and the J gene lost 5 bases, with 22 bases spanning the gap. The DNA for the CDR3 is TGTGCCAGCAGCCACGGGGGTAGGGGGCGGGCGGACGAGCAGTACTTC. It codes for CASSHGGRGRADEQYF. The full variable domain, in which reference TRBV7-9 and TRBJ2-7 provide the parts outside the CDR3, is DTGVSQNPRHKITKRGQNVTFRCDPISEHNRLYWYRQTLGQGPEFLTYFQNEAQLEKSRLLSDRFSAERPKGSFSTLEIQRTEQGDSAMYLCASSHGGRGRADEQYFGPGTRLTVT.

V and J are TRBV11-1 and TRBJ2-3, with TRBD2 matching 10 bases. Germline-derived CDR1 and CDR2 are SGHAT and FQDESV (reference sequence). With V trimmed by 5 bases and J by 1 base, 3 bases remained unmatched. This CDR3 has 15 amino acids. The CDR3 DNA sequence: TGTGCCAGCAGCCCTGGACTAGCGGGCACAGATACGCAGTATTTT. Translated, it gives CASSPGLAGTDTQYF.

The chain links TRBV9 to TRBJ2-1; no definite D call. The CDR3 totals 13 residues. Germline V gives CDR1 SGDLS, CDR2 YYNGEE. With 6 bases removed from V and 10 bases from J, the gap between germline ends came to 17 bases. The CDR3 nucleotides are TGTGCCAGCAACAGCAACCACAATGGGGAGCAGTTCTTC. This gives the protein CASNSNHNGEQFF.

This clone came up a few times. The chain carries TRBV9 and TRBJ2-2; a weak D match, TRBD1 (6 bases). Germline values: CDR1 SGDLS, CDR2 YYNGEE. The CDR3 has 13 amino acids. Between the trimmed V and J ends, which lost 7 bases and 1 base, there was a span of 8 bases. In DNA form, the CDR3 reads TGTGCCAGCGGGGGCCGGAACACCGGGGAGCTGTTTTTT. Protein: CASGGRNTGELFF.

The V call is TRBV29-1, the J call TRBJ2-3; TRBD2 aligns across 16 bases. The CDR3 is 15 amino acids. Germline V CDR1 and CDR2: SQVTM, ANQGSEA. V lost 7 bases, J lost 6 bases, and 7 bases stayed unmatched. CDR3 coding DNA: TGCAGCGGAGGGGGGACTAGCGGGAGGGCTGATACGCAGTATTTT. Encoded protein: CSGGGTSGRADTQYF.

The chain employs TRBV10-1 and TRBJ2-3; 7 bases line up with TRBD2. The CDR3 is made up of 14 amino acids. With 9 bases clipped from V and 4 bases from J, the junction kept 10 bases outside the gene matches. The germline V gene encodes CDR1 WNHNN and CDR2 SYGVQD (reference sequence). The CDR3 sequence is CASTGGGEADTQYF. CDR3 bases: TGCGCCAGTACTGGGGGGGGTGAGGCAGATACGCAGTATTTT.

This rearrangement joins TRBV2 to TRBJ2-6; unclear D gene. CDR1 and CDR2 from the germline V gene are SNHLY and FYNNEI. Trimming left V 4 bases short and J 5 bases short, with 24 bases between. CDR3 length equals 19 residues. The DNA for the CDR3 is TGTGCCAGCAGTGTGTCGCGTTACCGATACCAAAGTCGGGCCAACGTCCTGACTTTC. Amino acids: CASSVSRYRYQSRANVLTF.

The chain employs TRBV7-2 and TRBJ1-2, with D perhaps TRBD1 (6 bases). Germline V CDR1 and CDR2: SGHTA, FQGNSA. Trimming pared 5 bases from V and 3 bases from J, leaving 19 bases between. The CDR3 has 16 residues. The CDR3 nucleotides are TGTGCCAGCAGCGGGGGGGGCAGGGGCAAAGACTATGGCTACACCTTC. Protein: CASSGGGRGKDYGYTF.

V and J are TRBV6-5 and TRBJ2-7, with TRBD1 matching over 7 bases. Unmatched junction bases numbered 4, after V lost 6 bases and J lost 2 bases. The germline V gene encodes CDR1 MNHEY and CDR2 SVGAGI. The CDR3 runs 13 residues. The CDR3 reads CASRPGQPYEQYF. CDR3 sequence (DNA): TGTGCCAGCAGACCGGGACAGCCCTACGAGCAGTACTTC.

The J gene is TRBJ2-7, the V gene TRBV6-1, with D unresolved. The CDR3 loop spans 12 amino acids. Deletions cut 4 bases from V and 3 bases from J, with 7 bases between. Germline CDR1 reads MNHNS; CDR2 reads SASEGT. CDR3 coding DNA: TGTGCCAGCAGTGGTGGCAGCTACGAGCAGTACTTC. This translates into CASSGGSYEQYF.

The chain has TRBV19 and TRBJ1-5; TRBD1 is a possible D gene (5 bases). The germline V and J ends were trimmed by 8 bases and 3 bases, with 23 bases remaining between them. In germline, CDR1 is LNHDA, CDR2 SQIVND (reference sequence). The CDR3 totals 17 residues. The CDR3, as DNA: TGTGCCAGTCGTAAGCGTGGGGCCCGGGGGAACAATCAGCCCCAGCATTTT. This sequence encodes CASRKRGARGNNQPQHF.

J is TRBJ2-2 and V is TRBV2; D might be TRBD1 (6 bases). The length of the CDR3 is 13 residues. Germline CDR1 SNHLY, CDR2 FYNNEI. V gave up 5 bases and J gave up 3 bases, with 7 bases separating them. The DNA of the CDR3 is TGTGCCAGCAGTTACAGGGACACCGGGGAGCTGTTTTTT. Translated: CASSYRDTGELFF.

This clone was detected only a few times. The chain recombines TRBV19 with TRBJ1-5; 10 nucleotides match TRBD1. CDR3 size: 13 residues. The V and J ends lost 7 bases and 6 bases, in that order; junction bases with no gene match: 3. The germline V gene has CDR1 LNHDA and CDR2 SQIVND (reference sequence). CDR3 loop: CASIGTGVQPQHF. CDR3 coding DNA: TGTGCCAGTATTGGGACAGGGGTTCAGCCCCAGCATTTT.

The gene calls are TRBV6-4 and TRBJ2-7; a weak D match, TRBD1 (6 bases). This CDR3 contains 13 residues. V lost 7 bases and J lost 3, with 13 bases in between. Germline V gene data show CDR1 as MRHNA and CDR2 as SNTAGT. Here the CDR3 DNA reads TGTGCCAGCATCACCGGGACACACTACGAGCAGTACTTC. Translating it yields CASITGTHYEQYF.

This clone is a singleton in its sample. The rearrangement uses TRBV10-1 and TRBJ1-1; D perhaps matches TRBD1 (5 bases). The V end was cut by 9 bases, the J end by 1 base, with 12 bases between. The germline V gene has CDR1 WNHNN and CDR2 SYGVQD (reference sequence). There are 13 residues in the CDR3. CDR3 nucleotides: TGCGCCAGGGGGGGGTGGGGGAACACTGAAGCTTTCTTT. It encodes CARGGWGNTEAFF.

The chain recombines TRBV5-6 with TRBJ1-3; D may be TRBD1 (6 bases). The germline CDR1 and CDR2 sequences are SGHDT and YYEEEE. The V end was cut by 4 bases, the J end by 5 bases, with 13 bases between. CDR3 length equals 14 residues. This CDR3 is CASSSRDTRNTIYF. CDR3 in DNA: TGTGCCAGCAGCAGCCGGGACACAAGAAACACCATATATTTT.

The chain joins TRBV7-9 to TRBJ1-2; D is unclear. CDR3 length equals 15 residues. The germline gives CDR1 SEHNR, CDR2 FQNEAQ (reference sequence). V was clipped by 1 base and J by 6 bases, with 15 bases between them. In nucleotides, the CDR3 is TGTGCCAGCAGCTTAGATGGCCGGGTGAGCGATGGCTACACCTTC. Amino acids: CASSLDGRVSDGYTF.

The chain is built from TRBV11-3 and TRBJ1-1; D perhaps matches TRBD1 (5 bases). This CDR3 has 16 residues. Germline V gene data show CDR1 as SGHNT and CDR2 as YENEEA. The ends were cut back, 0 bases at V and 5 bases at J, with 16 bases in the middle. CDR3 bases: TGTGCCAGCAGCTTAGACCAGGGTTTGAAATCGACTGAAGCTTTCTTT. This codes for CASSLDQGLKSTEAFF.

Written as DNA, the CDR3 is TGTGCCAGCAGCTCTTCCGGGACAGCAAACTATGGCTACACCTTC. Translation: CASSSSGTANYGYTF. The chain has TRBV7-2 and TRBJ1-2; 7 nucleotides agree with TRBD1. V was clipped by 4 bases and J by 2 bases; unmatched bases: 7. The germline CDR1 and CDR2 sequences are SGHTA and FQGNSA. CDR3 length: 15 amino acids.

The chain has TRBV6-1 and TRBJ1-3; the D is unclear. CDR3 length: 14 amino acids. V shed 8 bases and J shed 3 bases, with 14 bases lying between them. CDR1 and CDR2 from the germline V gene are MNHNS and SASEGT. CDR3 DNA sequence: TGTGCCAGCCTAGGTACCTCGGGTGGAAACACCATATATTTT. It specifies CASLGTSGGNTIYF.

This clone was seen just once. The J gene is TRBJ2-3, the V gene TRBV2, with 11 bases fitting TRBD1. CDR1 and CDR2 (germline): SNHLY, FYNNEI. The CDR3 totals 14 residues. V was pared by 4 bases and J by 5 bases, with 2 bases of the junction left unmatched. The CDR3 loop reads CASSGTGGRDTQYF. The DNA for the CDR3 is TGTGCCAGCAGTGGGACAGGGGGCCGAGATACGCAGTATTTT.

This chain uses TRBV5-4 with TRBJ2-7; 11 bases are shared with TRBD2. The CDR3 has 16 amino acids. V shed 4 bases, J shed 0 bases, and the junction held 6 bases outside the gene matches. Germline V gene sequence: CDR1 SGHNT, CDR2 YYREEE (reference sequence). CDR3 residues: CASSVPTSGVSYEQYF. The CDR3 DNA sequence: TGTGCCAGCAGCGTACCGACTAGCGGGGTCTCCTACGAGCAGTACTTC. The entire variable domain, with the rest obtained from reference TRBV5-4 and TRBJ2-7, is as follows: ETGVTQSPTHLIKTRGQQVTLRCSSQSGHNTVSWYQQALGQGPQFIFQYYREEENGRGNFPPRFSGLQFPNYSSELNVNALELDDSALYLCASSVPTSGVSYEQYFGPGTRLTVT.

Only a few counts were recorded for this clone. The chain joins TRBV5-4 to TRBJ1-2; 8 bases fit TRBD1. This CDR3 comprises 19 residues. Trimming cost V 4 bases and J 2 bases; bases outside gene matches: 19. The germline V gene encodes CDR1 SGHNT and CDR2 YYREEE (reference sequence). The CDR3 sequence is CASSLGRHNRDRTNYGYTF. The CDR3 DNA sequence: TGTGCCAGCAGCCTGGGAAGACATAATAGGGACAGGACGAACTATGGCTACACCTTC.